This T cell receptor (beta chain) was identified during a study of blood T cell repertoires in COVID-19. Study overall: Specimens from acute and convalescent COVID-19 originated in the United States, Italy and Spain. PBMCs, B-cell-depleted T cells, or T cells provided the cDNA or gDNA that made up the material.

The authors' processing: Reference gene primer amplification gave estimated nucleated cell counts. TCRdb's table, derived via immunoSEQ multiplex PCR, lists solely in-frame clones and lacks some. For V, J and clone size, that table is used; D and trimming come from the DNA. This sample carries about 120,000 clones, around 88% of them seen once, and the ten largest clones take 15% to 20%. CDR3 length: 14 amino acids. The germline V gene encodes CDR1 LGHDT and CDR2 YNNKEL (reference sequence). J gave up 5 bases and V 1 base, and 3 bases lay outside the gene matches. Sequencing input: peripheral blood. This rearrangement joins TRBV3-1 (or the pseudogene TRBV3-2) to TRBJ2-3; 7 bases agree with TRBD2. The sequence was obtained from a human donor with acute or convalescent COVID-19. The donor label of this sample is uncertain. CDR3 in DNA: TGTGCCAGCAGCCAAGGACTAGCAGGAGATACGCAGTATTTT. The encoded protein is CASSQGLAGDTQYF.